The subject of this entry is one T cell receptor (beta chain). Antigen specificity is unknown. The sample belongs to a study of blood T cells in healthy people across ages. Germline assignment: CDR1 DFQATT and CDR2 SNEGSKA (reference sequence). The CDR3 is 17 amino acids. J was trimmed by 3 bases and V by 1 base; bases with no gene match: 7. Combining a sample-barcoded 5' primer with a J-beta primer mix, a second PCR ran for about 6 to 12 cycles. Sequencing of every sample gave 2.5 million or more CDR3-containing paired-end reads. TCRdb re-called the 5' RACE reads through MiXCR, storing one row per CDR3 protein. The sample has around 690,000 distinct CDR3 sequences; 45% to 65% are singletons. Findings and caveats of the study: Changes in expanded clonotypes were possibly confounded, as the CMV status of donors was unknown. TCR beta diversity was tightly associated with the proportion of naive T cells.

V gene TRBV20-1 combines with J gene TRBJ2-2; 11 bases align to TRBD2. Sequencing was carried out using blood. The receptor's source is a man between 60 and 70 years old in good health. CDR3 sequence (DNA): TGCAGTGCTAGAGCTAGCGGGGGGACCCAATACACCGGGGAGCTGTTTTTT. It codes for CSARASGGTQYTGELFF.